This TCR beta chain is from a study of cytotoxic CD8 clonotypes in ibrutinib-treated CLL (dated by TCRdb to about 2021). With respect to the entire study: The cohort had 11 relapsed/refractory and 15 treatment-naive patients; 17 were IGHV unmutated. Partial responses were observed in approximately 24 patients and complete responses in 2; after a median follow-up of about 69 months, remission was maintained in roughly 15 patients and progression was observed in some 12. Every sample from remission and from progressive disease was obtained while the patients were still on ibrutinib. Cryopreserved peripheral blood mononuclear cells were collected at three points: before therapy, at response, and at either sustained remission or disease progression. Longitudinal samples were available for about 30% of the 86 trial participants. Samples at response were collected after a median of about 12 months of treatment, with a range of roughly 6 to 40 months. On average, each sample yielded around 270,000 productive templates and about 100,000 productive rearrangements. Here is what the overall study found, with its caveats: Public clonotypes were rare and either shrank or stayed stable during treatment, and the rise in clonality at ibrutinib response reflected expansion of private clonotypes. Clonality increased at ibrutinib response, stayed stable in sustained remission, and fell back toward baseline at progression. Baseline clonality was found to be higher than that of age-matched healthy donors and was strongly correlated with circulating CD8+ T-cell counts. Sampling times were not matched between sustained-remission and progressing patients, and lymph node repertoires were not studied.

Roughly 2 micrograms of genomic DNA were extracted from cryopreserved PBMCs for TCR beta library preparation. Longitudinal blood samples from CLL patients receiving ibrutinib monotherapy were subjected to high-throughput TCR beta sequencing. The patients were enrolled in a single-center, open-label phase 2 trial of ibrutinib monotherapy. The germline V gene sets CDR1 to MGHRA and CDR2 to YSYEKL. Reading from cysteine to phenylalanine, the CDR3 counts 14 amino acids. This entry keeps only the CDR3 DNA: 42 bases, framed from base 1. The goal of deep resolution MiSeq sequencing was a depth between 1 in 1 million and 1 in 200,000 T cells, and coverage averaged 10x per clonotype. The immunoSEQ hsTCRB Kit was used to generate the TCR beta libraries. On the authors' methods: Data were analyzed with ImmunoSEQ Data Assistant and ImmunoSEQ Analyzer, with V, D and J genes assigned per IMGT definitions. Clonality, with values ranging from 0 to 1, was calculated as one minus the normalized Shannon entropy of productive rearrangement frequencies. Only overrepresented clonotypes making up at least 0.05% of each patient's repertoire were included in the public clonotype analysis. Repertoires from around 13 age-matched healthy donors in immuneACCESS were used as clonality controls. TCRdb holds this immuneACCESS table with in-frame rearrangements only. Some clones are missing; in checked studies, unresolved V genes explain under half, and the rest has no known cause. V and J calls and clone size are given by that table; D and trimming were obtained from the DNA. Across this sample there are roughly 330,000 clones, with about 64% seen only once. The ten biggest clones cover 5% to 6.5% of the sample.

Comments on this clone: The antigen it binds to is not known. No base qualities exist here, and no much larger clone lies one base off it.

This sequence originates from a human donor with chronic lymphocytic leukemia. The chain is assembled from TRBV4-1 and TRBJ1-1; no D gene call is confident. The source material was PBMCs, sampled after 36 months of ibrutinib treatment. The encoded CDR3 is CAAPGGLGNTEAFF. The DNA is TGCGCAGCTCCTGGCGGGCTGGGGAACACTGAAGCTTTCTTT.